Sequencing of this T cell receptor beta chain was carried out in a study of graft-versus-host responses after intestinal transplantation. About the study: Each transplant was multivisceral, liver-intestinal, or isolated intestinal.

Worth noting for this clone: Antigen: not known.

The repertoire was sequenced with immunoSEQ multiplex PCR; TCRdb's copy has only in-frame clones and lacks some. The sample consists of 84,000 or so clones, over 80% of them appearing once. The ends lost 6 bases at V and 4 bases at J; junction bases unmatched: 4. The germline gives CDR1 MNHNY, CDR2 SVGAGI (reference sequence). CDR3 length: 13 residues. The input for sequencing was unstimulated CD8+ T cells sorted from spleen or lymph node cells, taken before transplant. The V call is TRBV6-6, the J call TRBJ1-1; 8 nucleotides align to TRBD1. The source of this sequence is a human donor who was the organ donor for an intestinal transplant. The CDR3 region has the DNA TGTGCCAGCAGGACAGGGGAGGGCACTGAAGCTTTCTTT. The encoded protein is CASRTGEGTEAFF.